The 10 T cell receptor beta chains reported below all come from one sample, sequenced in a study of T cell clonality in common variable immunodeficiency. Sequenced by immunoSEQ multiplex PCR; TCRdb stores in-frame clones only, minus some. The sample shows about 35,000 clones, none of them appearing just once. The sequencing input was peripheral blood mononuclear cells. Receptor source: a person aged 18 to 75 in good health.

Ten or more counts support this clone. The CDR3 reads CASSSSTGNTGELFF. The DNA read from the CDR3 is TGCGCCAGCAGCTCATCGACGGGGAACACCGGGGAG. This chain joins TRBV5-1 and TRBJ2-2; D unclear. Coverage ceases 3 residues before the CDR3 finishes, and the germline J gene fills in the end. The CDR3 consists of 15 residues. Trimming shortened V by 3 bases and J by 1 base, and 10 bases separated the two germline ends. Germline values: CDR1 SGHRS, CDR2 YFSETQ.

At least ten counts were recorded for this clone. The read terminates 3 residues ahead of where the CDR3 ends, so the germline J gene completes it. V and J are TRBV28 and TRBJ2-7; TRBD2 agrees at 9 bases. J lost 5 bases, V lost 3 bases, and 8 bases had no gene match. This CDR3 has 15 amino acids. Looked up from germline, CDR1 is MDHEN and CDR2 is SYDVKM. The CDR3 sequence: CASSFGGRAPHEQYF. The CDR3 DNA, read in part, is TGTGCCAGCAGTTTCGGCGGGAGGGCCCCCCACGAG.

This clone was recorded at least ten times. The read falls 3 residues short of the CDR3 end, and the missing part is taken from the germline J gene. The chain has TRBV15 and TRBJ2-5; 7 bases align to TRBD1. Unmatched junction bases numbered 3, after V lost 0 bases and J lost 5 bases. This CDR3 has 14 residues. The germline CDR1 and CDR2 sequences are LNHNV and YYDKDF (reference sequence). Partial CDR3 DNA: TGTGCCACCAGCAGAGATCACAGGGGCGAGACC. This gives the protein CATSRDHRGET. The complete CDR3 protein is CATSRDHRGETQYF.

This clone has ten or more counts. CDR3 bases read: TGCAGTGCTAAAAGGGGGTACAATGAG. It specifies CSAKRGYNE. The whole CDR3 region reads CSAKRGYNEQFF. The genes are TRBV20-1 and TRBJ2-1; weak D call: TRBD1 (6 bases). The CDR3 end falls 3 residues outside the read, so it is completed with the germline J gene. The CDR3 extends over 12 amino acids. Trimming cost V 4 bases and J 4 bases, with 8 bases left between them. Germline loops: CDR1 DFQATT, CDR2 SNEGSKA (reference sequence).

This clone was seen a handful of times. The read ends 3 residues early relative to the CDR3; the germline J gene fills the gap. The chain employs TRBV7-8 and TRBJ2-7, with D perhaps TRBD2 (6 bases). Germline CDR1 reads SGHVS; CDR2 reads FQNEAQ. V lost 7 bases and J lost 6, with 22 bases in between. This CDR3 contains 15 residues. The CDR3 sequence: CASTSSGVAAFEQYF. CDR3 DNA, as far as it was read: TGTGCCAGCACCTCGTCGGGGGTGGCCGCGTTCGAG.

This clone showed up just a few times. CDR3: CASSLSREKLFF. CDR3 bases read: TGTGCCAGCAGCTTATCCAGAGAAAAG. The rearrangement links TRBV7-9 to TRBJ2-2; D is ambiguous. The read comes to an end 3 residues before the CDR3 does, leaving the germline J gene to fill in the end. Germline lookup yields CDR1 SEHNR and CDR2 FQNEAQ (reference sequence). The CDR3 runs 12 residues.

This clone showed up many times. The read falls 3 residues short of the CDR3 end, and the missing part is taken from the germline J gene. This chain connects TRBV19 to TRBJ2-1; 7 nucleotides agree with TRBD1. This CDR3 is built from 14 residues. Germline V gene sequence: CDR1 LNHDA, CDR2 SQIVND (reference sequence). The V and J ends lost 7 bases and 3 bases, in that order; junction bases with no gene match: 6. This chain's CDR3 is CASMAGGYYNEQFF. The covered CDR3 bases are TGTGCCAGTATGGCAGGGGGATACTACAATGAG.

This clone was seen repeatedly, ten times or more. The CDR3 goes on 3 residues after the read ends, and that part is filled in from the germline J gene. V and J are TRBV4-1 and TRBJ2-1; 9 positions match TRBD2. Germline values: CDR1 MGHRA, CDR2 YSYEKL. With 0 bases clipped from V and 7 bases from J, the junction kept 10 bases outside the gene matches. The CDR3 is made up of 17 amino acids. The CDR3 bases that were read are TGCGCCAGCAGCCAAGATGAGGTAGCGGGAGTGTTAAATGAG. It encodes CASSQDEVAGVLNE. The whole CDR3 sequence is CASSQDEVAGVLNEQFF.

Many counts were recorded for this clone. The CDR3 is cut off 3 residues early in the read; its end comes from the germline J gene. This chain uses TRBV30 with TRBJ1-5, with D possibly being TRBD1 (6 bases). The germline gives CDR1 GTSNPN, CDR2 SVGIG (reference sequence). CDR3 size: 14 residues. Between the trimmed V and J ends, which lost 2 bases and 5 bases, there was a span of 13 bases. CDR3 amino acids: CAWSRPGTYQPQHF. The part of the CDR3 DNA that was read is TGTGCCTGGAGTAGACCCGGGACATATCAGCCC.

This clone was observed at least ten times. The read ends 3 residues before the CDR3 terminus; that terminus is restored from the germline J gene. V gene TRBV6-1 combines with J gene TRBJ1-2; D gene ambiguous. This CDR3 spans 15 amino acids. Germline-derived CDR1 and CDR2 are MNHNS and SASEGT. With 0 bases removed from V and 0 bases from J, the gap between germline ends came to 8 bases. The CDR3 bases that were read are TGTGCCAGCAGTGAAGCGTACAGTTCTAACTATGGC. Encoded protein: CASSEAYSSNYG. The whole CDR3 protein is CASSEAYSSNYGYTF.